The clone carrying this TCR beta chain was counted between two and nine times. Its antigen is unknown. Each CDR3 protein is one row after TCRdb ran MiXCR on the 5' RACE reads. The sample lists 450,000 or so distinct CDR3 sequences; under 20% were seen once. V shed 8 bases and J shed 0 bases, with 5 bases lying between them. The CDR3 has 13 amino acids. Germline V gene lookup returns CDR1 SGHDN and CDR2 FVKESK. The data were obtained in a study of identical twins. Study results and caveats: Invariant cells of the MAIT and iNKT types might have partly distorted the zero-insertion analyses.

This TCR was sampled from a man aged 50-60 years in good health. V gene TRBV14 combines with J gene TRBJ2-6; unclear D gene. Input material: naive T cells sorted from blood. This CDR3 is CASARSGANVLTF. The CDR3 DNA sequence: TGTGCCAGCGCGCGCTCTGGGGCCAACGTCCTGACTTTC.